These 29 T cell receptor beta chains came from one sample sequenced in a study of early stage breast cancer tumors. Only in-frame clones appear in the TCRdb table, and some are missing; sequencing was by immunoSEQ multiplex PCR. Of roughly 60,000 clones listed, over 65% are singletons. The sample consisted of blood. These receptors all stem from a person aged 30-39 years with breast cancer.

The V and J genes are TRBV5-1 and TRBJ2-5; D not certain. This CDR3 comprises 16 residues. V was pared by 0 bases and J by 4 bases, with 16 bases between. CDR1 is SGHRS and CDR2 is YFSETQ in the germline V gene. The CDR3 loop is CASSLGSPVVGETQYF. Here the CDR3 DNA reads TGCGCCAGCAGCTTGGGGTCGCCCGTCGTCGGAGAGACCCAGTACTTC.

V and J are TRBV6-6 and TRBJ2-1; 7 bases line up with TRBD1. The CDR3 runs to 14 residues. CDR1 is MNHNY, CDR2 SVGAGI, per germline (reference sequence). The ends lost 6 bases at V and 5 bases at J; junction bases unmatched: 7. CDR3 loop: CASSYNRGNNEQFF. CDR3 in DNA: TGTGCCAGCAGCTATAACAGGGGTAACAATGAGCAGTTCTTC.

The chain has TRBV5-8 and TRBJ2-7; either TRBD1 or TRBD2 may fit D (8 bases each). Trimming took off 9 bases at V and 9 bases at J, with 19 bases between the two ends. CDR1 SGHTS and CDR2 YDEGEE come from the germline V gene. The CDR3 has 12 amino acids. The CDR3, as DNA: TGTGCCACCCGGGAGGGACAGGTTCGGCAGTACTTC. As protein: CATREGQVRQYF. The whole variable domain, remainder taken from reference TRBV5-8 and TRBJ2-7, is EAGVTQSPTHLIKTRGQQATLRCSPISGHTSVYWYQQALGLGLQFLLWYDEGEERNRGNFPPRFSGRQFPNYSSELNVNALELEDSALYLCATREGQVRQYFGPGTRLTVT.

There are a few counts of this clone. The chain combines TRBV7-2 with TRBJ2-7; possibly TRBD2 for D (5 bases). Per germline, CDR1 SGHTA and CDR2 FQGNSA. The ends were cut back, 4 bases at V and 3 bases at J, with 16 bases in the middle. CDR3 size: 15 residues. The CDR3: CASSSSSGIRYEQYF. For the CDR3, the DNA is TGTGCCAGCAGCTCATCATCCGGGATACGCTACGAGCAGTACTTC. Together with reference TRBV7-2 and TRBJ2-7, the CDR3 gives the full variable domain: GAGVSQSPSNKVTEKGKDVELRCDPISGHTALYWYRQSLGQGLEFLIYFQGNSAPDKSGLPSDRFSAERTGGSVSTLTIQRTQQEDSAVYLCASSSSSGIRYEQYFGPGTRLTVT.

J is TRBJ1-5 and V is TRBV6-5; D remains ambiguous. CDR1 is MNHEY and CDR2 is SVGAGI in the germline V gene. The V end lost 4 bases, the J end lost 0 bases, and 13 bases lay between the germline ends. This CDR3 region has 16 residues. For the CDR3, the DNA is TGTGCCAGCAGTTCTCTCGGACTTAGTAGCAATCAGCCCCAGCATTTT. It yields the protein CASSSLGLSSNQPQHF.

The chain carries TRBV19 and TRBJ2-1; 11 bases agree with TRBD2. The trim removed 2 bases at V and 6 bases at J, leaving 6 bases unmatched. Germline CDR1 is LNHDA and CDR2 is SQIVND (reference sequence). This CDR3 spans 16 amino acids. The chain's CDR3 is CASSISLAGGTNEQFF. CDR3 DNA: TGTGCCAGTAGTATATCTCTAGCGGGAGGTACCAATGAGCAGTTCTTC.

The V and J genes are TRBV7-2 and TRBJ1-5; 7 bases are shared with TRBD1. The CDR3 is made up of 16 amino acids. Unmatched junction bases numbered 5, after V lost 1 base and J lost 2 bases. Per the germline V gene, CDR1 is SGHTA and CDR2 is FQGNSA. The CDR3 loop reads CASSLGQGDGNQPQHF. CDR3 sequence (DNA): TGTGCCAGCAGCTTAGGGCAGGGGGACGGCAATCAGCCCCAGCATTTT.

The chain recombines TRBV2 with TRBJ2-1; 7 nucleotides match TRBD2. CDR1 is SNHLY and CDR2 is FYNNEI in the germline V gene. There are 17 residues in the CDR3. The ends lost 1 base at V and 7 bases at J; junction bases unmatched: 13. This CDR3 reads CASSEELAPRNGNEQFF. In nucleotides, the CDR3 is TGTGCCAGCAGTGAAGAACTAGCGCCAAGGAACGGTAATGAGCAGTTCTTC.

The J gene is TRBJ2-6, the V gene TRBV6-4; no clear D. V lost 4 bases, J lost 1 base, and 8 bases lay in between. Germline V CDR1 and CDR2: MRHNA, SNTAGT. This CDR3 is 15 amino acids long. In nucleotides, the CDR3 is TGTGCCAGCAGTGCAACTAATTCTGGGGCCAACGTCCTGACTTTC. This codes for CASSATNSGANVLTF.

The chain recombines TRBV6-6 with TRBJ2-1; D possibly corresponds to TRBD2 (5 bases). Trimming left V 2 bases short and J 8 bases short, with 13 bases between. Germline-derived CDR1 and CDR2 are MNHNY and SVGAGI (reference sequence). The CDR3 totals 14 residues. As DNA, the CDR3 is TGTGCCAGCAGTTACGAACTAGAGGAGGATGAGCAGTTCTTC. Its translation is CASSYELEEDEQFF.

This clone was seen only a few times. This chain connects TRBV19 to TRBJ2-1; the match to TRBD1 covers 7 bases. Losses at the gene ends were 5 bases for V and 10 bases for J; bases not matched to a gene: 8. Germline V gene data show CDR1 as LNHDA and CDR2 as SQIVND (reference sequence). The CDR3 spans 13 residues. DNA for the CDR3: TGTGCCAGTAGTGCAGACAGGGAAAGGGAGCAGTTCTTC. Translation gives CASSADREREQFF.

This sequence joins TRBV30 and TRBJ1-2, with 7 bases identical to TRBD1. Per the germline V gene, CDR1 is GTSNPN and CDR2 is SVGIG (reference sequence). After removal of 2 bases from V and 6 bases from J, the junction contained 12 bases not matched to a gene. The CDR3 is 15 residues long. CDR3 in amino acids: CAWSPRTGAVDGYTF. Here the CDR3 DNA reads TGTGCCTGGAGTCCAAGAACAGGGGCGGTTGATGGCTACACCTTC.

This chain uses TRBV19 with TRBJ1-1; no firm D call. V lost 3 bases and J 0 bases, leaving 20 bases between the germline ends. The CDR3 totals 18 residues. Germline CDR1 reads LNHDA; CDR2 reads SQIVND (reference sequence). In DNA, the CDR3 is TGTGCCAGTAGTATCCGTGGTCGGGTAACAGAAATGAACACTGAAGCTTTCTTT. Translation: CASSIRGRVTEMNTEAFF.

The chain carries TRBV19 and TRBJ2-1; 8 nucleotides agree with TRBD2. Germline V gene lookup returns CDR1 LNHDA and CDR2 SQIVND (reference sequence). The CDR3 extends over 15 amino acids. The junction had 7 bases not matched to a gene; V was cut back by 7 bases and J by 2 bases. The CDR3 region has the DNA TGTGCCAGTACAAAGCTAGCGGGCCCCTACAATGAGCAGTTCTTC. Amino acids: CASTKLAGPYNEQFF.

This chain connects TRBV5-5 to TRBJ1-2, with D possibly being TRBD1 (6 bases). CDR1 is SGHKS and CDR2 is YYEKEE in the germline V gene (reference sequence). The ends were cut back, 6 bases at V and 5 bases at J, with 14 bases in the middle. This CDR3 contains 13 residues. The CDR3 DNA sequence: TGTGCCAGCACCATCGGGACATCATATGGCTACACCTTC. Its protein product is CASTIGTSYGYTF.

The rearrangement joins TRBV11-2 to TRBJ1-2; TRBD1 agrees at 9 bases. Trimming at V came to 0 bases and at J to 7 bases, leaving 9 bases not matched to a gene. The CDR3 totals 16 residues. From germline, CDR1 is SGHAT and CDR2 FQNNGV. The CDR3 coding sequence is TGTGCCAGCAGCTTAGATCTGTGGGACAGGGCCCGTGGCTACACCTTC. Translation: CASSLDLWDRARGYTF.

In DNA form, the CDR3 reads TGTGCCAGCAGCTTACGGCGGGAGGGAAGGGATACGCAGTATTTT. This translates into CASSLRREGRDTQYF. The chain is built from TRBV11-2 and TRBJ2-3, with 9 nucleotides matching TRBD2. Trimming cost V 2 bases and J 6 bases; bases outside gene matches: 6. This CDR3 has 15 residues. Germline V CDR1 and CDR2: SGHAT, FQNNGV.

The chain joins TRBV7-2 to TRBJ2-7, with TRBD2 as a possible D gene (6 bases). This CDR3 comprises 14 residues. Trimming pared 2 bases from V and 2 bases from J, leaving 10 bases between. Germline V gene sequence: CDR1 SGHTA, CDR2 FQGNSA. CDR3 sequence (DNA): TGTGCCAGCAGCTTAAGCGGGTTAGCCTACGAGCAGTACTTC. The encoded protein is CASSLSGLAYEQYF.

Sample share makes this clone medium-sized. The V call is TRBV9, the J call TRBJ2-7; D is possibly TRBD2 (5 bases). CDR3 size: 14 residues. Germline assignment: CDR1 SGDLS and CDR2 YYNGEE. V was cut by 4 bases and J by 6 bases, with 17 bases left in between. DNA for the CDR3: TGTGCCAGCAGCCCAGCATACAGAGGGCGCGAGCAGTACTTC. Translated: CASSPAYRGREQYF.

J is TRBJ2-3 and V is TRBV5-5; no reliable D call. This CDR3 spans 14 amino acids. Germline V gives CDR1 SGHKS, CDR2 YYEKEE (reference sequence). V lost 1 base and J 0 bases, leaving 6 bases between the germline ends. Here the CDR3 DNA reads TGTGCCAGCAGCTTGCCGACAAGCACAGATACGCAGTATTTT. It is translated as CASSLPTSTDTQYF.

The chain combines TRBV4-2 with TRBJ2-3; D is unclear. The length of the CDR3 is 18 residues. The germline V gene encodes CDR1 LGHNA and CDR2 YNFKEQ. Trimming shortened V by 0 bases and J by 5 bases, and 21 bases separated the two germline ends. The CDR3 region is CASSQDRTAILWGDTQYF. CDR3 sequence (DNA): TGTGCCAGCAGCCAAGATCGAACAGCTATACTCTGGGGAGATACGCAGTATTTT.

The CDR3: CASSLARSNEQFF. The DNA of the CDR3 is TGTGCCAGCAGCTTAGCGAGATCCAATGAGCAGTTCTTC. The chain links TRBV7-9 to TRBJ2-1; no clear D. The V and J ends lost 0 bases and 6 bases respectively, with 6 bases between them. There are 13 residues in the CDR3. Looked up from germline, CDR1 is SEHNR and CDR2 is FQNEAQ (reference sequence).

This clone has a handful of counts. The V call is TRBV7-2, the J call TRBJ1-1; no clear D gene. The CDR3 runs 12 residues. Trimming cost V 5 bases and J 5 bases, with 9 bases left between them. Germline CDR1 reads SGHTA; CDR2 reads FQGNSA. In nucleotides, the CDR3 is TGTGCCAGCAGCCACTTCGGGACTGAAGCTTTCTTT. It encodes CASSHFGTEAFF.

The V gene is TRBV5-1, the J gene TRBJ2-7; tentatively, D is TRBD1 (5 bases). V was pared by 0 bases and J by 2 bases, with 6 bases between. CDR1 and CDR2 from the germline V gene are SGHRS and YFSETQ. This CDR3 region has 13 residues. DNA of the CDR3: TGCGCCAGCAGCTTGGACAGGACCTACGAGCAGTACTTC. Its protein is CASSLDRTYEQYF.

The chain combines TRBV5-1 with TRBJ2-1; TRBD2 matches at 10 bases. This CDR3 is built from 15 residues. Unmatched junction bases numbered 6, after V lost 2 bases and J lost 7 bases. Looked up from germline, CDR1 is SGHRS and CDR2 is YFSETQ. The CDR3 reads CASSLLAGHLNEQFF. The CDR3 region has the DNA TGCGCCAGCAGCTTACTAGCGGGACACTTAAATGAGCAGTTCTTC.

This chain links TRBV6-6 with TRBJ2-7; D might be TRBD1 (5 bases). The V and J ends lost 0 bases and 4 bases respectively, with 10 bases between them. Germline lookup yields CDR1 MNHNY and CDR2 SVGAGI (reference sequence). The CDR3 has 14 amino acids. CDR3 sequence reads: CASSYSTASYEQYF. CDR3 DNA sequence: TGTGCCAGCAGTTACTCGACAGCTAGTTACGAGCAGTACTTC.

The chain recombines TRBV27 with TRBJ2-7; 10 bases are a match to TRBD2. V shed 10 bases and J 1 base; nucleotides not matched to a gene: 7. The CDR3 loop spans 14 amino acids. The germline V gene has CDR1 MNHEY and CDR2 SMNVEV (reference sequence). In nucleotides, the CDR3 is TGTGCCACCAGGTCTAGCGGGAGATCCTACGAGCAGTACTTC. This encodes CATRSSGRSYEQYF.

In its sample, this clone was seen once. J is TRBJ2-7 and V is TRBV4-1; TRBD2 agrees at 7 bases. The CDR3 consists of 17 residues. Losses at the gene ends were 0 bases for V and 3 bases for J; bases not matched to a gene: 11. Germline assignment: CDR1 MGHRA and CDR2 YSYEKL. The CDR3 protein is CASSQDALPSGGYEQYF. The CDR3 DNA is TGCGCCAGCAGCCAAGATGCCCTTCCTAGCGGAGGCTACGAGCAGTACTTC.

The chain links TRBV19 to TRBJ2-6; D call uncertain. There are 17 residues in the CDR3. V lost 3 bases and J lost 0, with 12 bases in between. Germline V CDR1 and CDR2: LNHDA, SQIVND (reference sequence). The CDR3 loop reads CASSIYLQSSGANVLTF. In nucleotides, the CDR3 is TGTGCCAGTAGTATTTATTTGCAAAGCTCTGGGGCCAACGTCCTGACTTTC.